This record covers a single T cell receptor beta chain. Its antigen remains unknown. The sample belongs to a study of T-cell reconstitution after alpha-beta-depleted transplantation in children. Unique molecular identifiers were used to barcode this TCRbeta library. MiXCR, run by TCRdb on the PCR reads, gives a single entry per CDR3 protein. Among 500,000 to 750,000 distinct CDR3 sequences, 13% were seen once, and the ten largest hold approximately 2.1%. Study-level points and caveats: Several hundred expanded graft clones reportedly gave rise to the alpha-beta T cells present about two months after transplant. T-cell counts and diversity at one year following transplant were attributed mainly to newly produced T cells.

This CDR3 is 14 amino acids long. Germline loops: CDR1 MNHEY, CDR2 SVGEGT. Trimming took off 4 bases at V and 3 bases at J, with 11 bases between the two ends. The chain employs TRBV6-2 or TRBV6-3 and TRBJ2-3, with D unresolved. The specimen was PBMCs, mostly from graft donor cells, collected 360 days after TCRalphabeta/CD19-depleted stem cell transplant. This TCR came from a male patient between 10 and 17 years old who had a stem cell transplant for acute myeloid leukemia, so the T cells may come from the graft donor. The CDR3 loop is CASSSEDPTDTQYF. The DNA for the CDR3 is TGTGCCAGCAGTTCCGAAGACCCGACAGATACGCAGTATTTT.